Listed below are T cell receptor beta chains from one sample, sequenced in a study of OX40 agonist ivuxolimab in advanced cancers. Profiled with immunoSEQ multiplex PCR; TCRdb holds only in-frame clones, not every one. The sample has some 86,000 clones, roughly 89% seen once; the top ten hold about 9%. The source material was CD4+ or CD8+ T cells sorted from blood, sampled in a trial of the OX40 agonist ivuxolimab. All receptors come from an adult with an advanced solid tumor such as melanoma, head and neck, liver or kidney cancer. Each CDR3 is given with its conserved first and last residue. D genes are given only for firm matches. A clone size is listed for some rows: how often the clone was seen (once, few, many), or a class if it is expanded.

J: TRBJ2-2; D: TRBD1; size: -; V: TRBV5-1; CDR3: CASSLAGTDTGELFF; DNA: TGCGCCAGCAGCTTGGCCGGGACAGACACCGGGGAGCTGTTTTTT
J: TRBJ2-5; D: -; size: -; V: TRBV19; CDR3: CASRLRETQYF; DNA: TGTGCCAGCAGACTAAGGGAGACCCAGTACTTC
J: TRBJ2-7; D: -; size: -; V: TRBV18; CDR3: CASSPPTRAGEQYF; DNA: TGTGCCAGCTCACCACCGACCAGGGCTGGCGAGCAGTACTTC
J: TRBJ2-7; D: TRBD2; size: -; V: TRBV6-1; CDR3: CASSEAGLGGRALYEQYF; DNA: TGTGCCAGCAGTGAAGCGGGGTTGGGCGGGAGGGCTCTCTACGAGCAGTACTTC
J: TRBJ2-7; D: -; size: -; V: TRBV18; CDR3: CASSPDQSSYEQYF; DNA: TGTGCCAGCTCACCGGACCAAAGCTCCTACGAGCAGTACTTC
J: TRBJ1-1; D: TRBD1; size: -; V: TRBV2; CDR3: CASSTGGTEAFF; DNA: TGTGCCAGCAGTACAGGGGGCACTGAAGCTTTCTTT
J: TRBJ2-5; D: TRBD1; size: -; V: TRBV4-1; CDR3: CASSRPGTGEETQYF; DNA: TGCGCCAGCAGCCGACCCGGGACAGGGGAAGAGACCCAGTACTTC
J: TRBJ2-1; D: -; size: -; V: TRBV4-1; CDR3: CASSQVPGSYNEQFF; DNA: TGCGCCAGCAGCCAAGTGCCAGGTTCCTACAATGAGCAGTTCTTC
J: TRBJ2-7; D: -; size: -; V: TRBV30; CDR3: CAWSTSEVSLHEQYF; DNA: TGTGCCTGGAGTACCTCGGAGGTTTCTCTACACGAGCAGTACTTC
J: TRBJ2-3; D: -; size: -; V: TRBV7-9; CDR3: CASTRSLAASTDTQYF; DNA: TGTGCCAGCACCCGGTCACTTGCGGCTAGCACAGATACGCAGTATTTT
J: TRBJ1-2; D: TRBD1; size: -; V: TRBV7-3; CDR3: CASSTTGGVGEGYTF; DNA: TGTGCCAGCAGCACAACAGGGGGCGTTGGGGAAGGCTACACCTTC
J: TRBJ2-3; D: -; size: -; V: TRBV9; CDR3: CASSARGSTDTQYF; DNA: TGTGCCAGCAGCGCCAGGGGTAGCACAGATACGCAGTATTTT
J: TRBJ2-1; D: TRBD2; size: -; V: TRBV6-1; CDR3: CASSERTSGYNEQFF; DNA: TGTGCCAGCAGTGAAAGGACTAGCGGGTACAATGAGCAGTTCTTC
J: TRBJ2-2; D: -; size: -; V: TRBV11-2; CDR3: CASSWRGRDGELFF; DNA: TGTGCCAGCAGCTGGAGGGGTCGGGACGGGGAGCTGTTTTTT
J: TRBJ2-7; D: -; size: -; V: TRBV4-1; CDR3: CASSQAGSYEQYF; DNA: TGCGCCAGCAGCCAAGCGGGTTCCTACGAGCAGTACTTC
J: TRBJ1-2; D: -; size: once; V: TRBV11-1; CDR3: CASSGRQNLAYGYTF; DNA: TGTGCCAGCAGCGGACGACAGAACCTAGCCTATGGCTACACCTTC
J: TRBJ2-3; D: -; size: -; V: TRBV4-1; CDR3: CASSQERVARDTQYF; DNA: TGCGCCAGCAGCCAAGAAAGAGTAGCGCGAGATACGCAGTATTTT
J: TRBJ1-5; D: -; size: -; V: TRBV6-4; CDR3: CASSDRRASLPPRGQPQHF; DNA: TGTGCCAGCAGTGACCGTCGCGCTTCCTTACCCCCCCGAGGTCAGCCCCAGCATTTT
J: TRBJ2-1; D: TRBD1; size: -; V: TRBV9; CDR3: CASSVRSGTGYPNEQFF; DNA: TGTGCCAGCAGCGTGCGGTCCGGGACAGGGTACCCCAATGAGCAGTTCTTC
J: TRBJ2-7; D: -; size: -; V: TRBV30; CDR3: CAWSPRSARRSSYEQYF; DNA: TGTGCCTGGAGTCCACGTTCTGCTCGCCGTTCTTCCTACGAGCAGTACTTC
J: TRBJ1-4; D: TRBD1; size: -; V: TRBV6-1; CDR3: CAILDRANEKLFF; DNA: TGTGCCATCCTAGACAGGGCTAATGAAAAACTGTTTTTT
J: TRBJ2-2; D: -; size: -; V: TRBV9; CDR3: CASSPRPGNTGELFF; DNA: TGTGCCAGCAGCCCCCGCCCCGGGAACACCGGGGAGCTGTTTTTT
J: TRBJ1-1; D: TRBD1; size: once; V: TRBV9; CDR3: CASSPGQDTEAFF; DNA: TGTGCCAGCAGCCCCGGACAGGATACTGAAGCTTTCTTT
J: TRBJ1-1; D: -; size: -; V: TRBV4-1; CDR3: CASSQENTEAFF; DNA: TGCGCCAGCAGCCAAGAAAACACTGAAGCTTTCTTT
J: TRBJ1-2; D: -; size: -; V: TRBV27; CDR3: CASSLQGLYYGYTF; DNA: TGTGCCAGCAGTTTACAGGGCTTGTACTATGGCTACACCTTC
J: TRBJ1-5; D: -; size: -; V: TRBV23-1; CDR3: CASSLGGAQPQHF; DNA: TGCGCCAGCAGTCTTGGGGGGGCGCAGCCCCAGCATTTT
J: TRBJ1-1; D: TRBD1; size: -; V: TRBV11-1; CDR3: CASSLVAGGEWTEAFF; DNA: TGTGCCAGCAGCTTAGTGGCAGGGGGTGAGTGGACTGAAGCTTTCTTT
J: TRBJ2-3; D: -; size: -; V: TRBV29-1; CDR3: CSVESLRSGDTDTQYF; DNA: TGCAGCGTTGAAAGTTTACGGTCCGGAGACACAGATACGCAGTATTTT
J: TRBJ2-1; D: -; size: -; V: TRBV28; CDR3: CASITGPTGEQFF; DNA: TGTGCCAGCATTACGGGACCTACAGGTGAGCAGTTCTTC
J: TRBJ1-5; D: TRBD1; size: once; V: TRBV6-4; CDR3: CASSEGTGLNQPQHF; DNA: TGTGCCAGCAGTGAAGGGACAGGCCTAAATCAGCCCCAGCATTTT
J: TRBJ2-6; D: -; size: -; V: TRBV6-5; CDR3: CASSYSGAGANVLTF; DNA: TGTGCCAGCAGTTACTCAGGCGCTGGGGCCAACGTCCTGACTTTC
J: TRBJ1-1; D: -; size: -; V: TRBV9; CDR3: CASSTPGDTEAFF; DNA: TGTGCCAGCAGCACCCCGGGGGACACTGAAGCTTTCTTT
J: TRBJ2-7; D: -; size: -; V: TRBV7-8; CDR3: CASSFGAYEQYF; DNA: TGTGCCAGCAGCTTCGGAGCCTACGAGCAGTACTTC
J: TRBJ2-7; D: -; size: -; V: TRBV6-6; CDR3: CASSYKGYEQYF; DNA: TGTGCCAGCAGTTACAAGGGTTACGAGCAGTACTTC
J: TRBJ2-3; D: -; size: -; V: TRBV30; CDR3: CAWSIESDTQYF; DNA: TGTGCCTGGAGCATCGAGTCAGATACGCAGTATTTT
J: TRBJ1-6; D: -; size: -; V: TRBV7-7; CDR3: CAIHRVFRSPLHF; DNA: TGTGCCATTCATAGGGTTTTCCGTTCACCCCTCCACTTT
J: TRBJ2-7; D: TRBD2; size: -; V: TRBV29-1; CDR3: CSLRLAGRDEQYF; DNA: TGCAGCCTAAGACTAGCGGGACGCGACGAGCAGTACTTC
J: TRBJ2-5; D: -; size: -; V: TRBV5-8; CDR3: CASSMTLGGYETQYF; DNA: TGTGCCAGCAGCATGACACTCGGAGGCTACGAGACCCAGTACTTC
J: TRBJ2-3; D: TRBD2; size: once; V: TRBV4-1; CDR3: CASSQGLAGGPVTDTQYF; DNA: TGCGCCAGCAGCCAGGGGCTAGCGGGAGGCCCGGTCACGGATACGCAGTATTTT
J: TRBJ2-1; D: -; size: -; V: TRBV9; CDR3: CASSVGSASYNEQFF; DNA: TGTGCCAGCAGCGTAGGGTCGGCCTCCTACAATGAGCAGTTCTTC
J: TRBJ1-1; D: TRBD1; size: -; V: TRBV30; CDR3: CAWTTGVANTEAFF; DNA: TGTGCCTGGACTACAGGGGTCGCGAACACTGAAGCTTTCTTT
J: TRBJ1-2; D: -; size: -; V: TRBV28; CDR3: CASSFPRSLGGYTF; DNA: TGTGCCAGCAGTTTTCCCAGGTCCTTGGGAGGCTACACCTTC
J: TRBJ2-2; D: -; size: -; V: TRBV6-5; CDR3: CASRRQANTGELFF; DNA: TGTGCCAGCAGACGACAGGCGAACACCGGGGAGCTGTTTTTT
J: TRBJ1-1; D: TRBD1; size: -; V: TRBV28; CDR3: CASSKGGQGITEAFF; DNA: TGTGCCAGCAGCAAGGGTGGACAGGGGATCACTGAAGCTTTCTTT
J: TRBJ1-2; D: TRBD1; size: -; V: TRBV10-3; CDR3: CAISESTAGGGGSYGYTF; DNA: TGTGCCATCAGTGAGTCGACAGCAGGGGGCGGAGGAAGCTATGGCTACACCTTC
J: TRBJ1-2; D: -; size: -; V: TRBV15; CDR3: CATSRDSGARGYTF; DNA: TGTGCCACCAGCAGAGATTCGGGGGCGCGGGGCTACACCTTC
J: TRBJ1-2; D: -; size: few; V: TRBV7-9; CDR3: CASWMEYGYTF; DNA: TGTGCCAGCTGGATGGAGTATGGCTACACCTTC
J: TRBJ2-3; D: TRBD2; size: -; V: TRBV7-8; CDR3: CASSGWTGTSGSTTDTQYF; DNA: TGTGCCAGCAGCGGATGGACGGGGACTAGCGGGAGTACCACAGATACGCAGTATTTT
J: TRBJ2-3; D: TRBD1; size: -; V: TRBV5-6; CDR3: CASSPDRGLTDTQYF; DNA: TGTGCCAGCAGCCCTGACAGGGGGCTGACAGATACGCAGTATTTT
J: TRBJ1-5; D: TRBD1; size: -; V: TRBV6-1; CDR3: CASSLQGAVNQPQHF; DNA: TGTGCCAGCAGTCTTCAGGGGGCGGTCAATCAGCCCCAGCATTTT
J: TRBJ2-3; D: -; size: -; V: TRBV27; CDR3: CASSPTAGTDTQYF; DNA: TGTGCCAGCAGTCCAACCGCCGGCACAGATACGCAGTATTTT
J: TRBJ1-2; D: TRBD1; size: -; V: TRBV28; CDR3: CASRGAGTGRNYGYTF; DNA: TGTGCCAGCAGGGGGGCAGGGACAGGGAGAAACTATGGCTACACCTTC
J: TRBJ2-4; D: TRBD1; size: -; V: TRBV6-1; CDR3: CASSVTGGGENIQYF; DNA: TGTGCCAGCAGTGTGACAGGGGGCGGCGAAAACATTCAGTACTTC
J: TRBJ2-2; D: -; size: once; V: TRBV11-2; CDR3: CASRQIRPTGELFF; DNA: TGTGCCAGCAGACAAATCCGGCCTACCGGGGAGCTGTTTTTT
J: TRBJ2-5; D: TRBD1; size: once; V: TRBV9; CDR3: CASSLGTAPGRETQYF; DNA: TGTGCCAGCAGCCTTGGGACAGCTCCAGGGCGGGAGACCCAGTACTTC
J: TRBJ1-2; D: TRBD1; size: -; V: TRBV6-6; CDR3: CASRLQGNYGYTF; DNA: TGTGCCAGCAGATTACAGGGGAACTATGGCTACACCTTC
J: TRBJ1-5; D: -; size: -; V: TRBV28; CDR3: CASNRTVNQPQHF; DNA: TGTGCCAGCAATCGGACAGTCAATCAGCCCCAGCATTTT
J: TRBJ2-7; D: TRBD1; size: -; V: TRBV5-1; CDR3: CASSLSAGQGAYEQYF; DNA: TGCGCCAGCAGCTTGTCCGCGGGACAGGGGGCCTACGAGCAGTACTTC